Listed below are T cell receptor beta chains from one sample, sequenced in a study of molecular identifiers for immune sequencing clone quantification. TCRdb processed the PCR reads anew with MiXCR; each CDR3 protein has one entry. The data hold under 600,000 distinct CDR3 sequences, with roughly 26% observed a single time. The source material was naive CD8+ T cells from blood, with Jurkat cell RNA spiked in. The receptors were gathered from a human donor in good health. Some libraries in this study had Jurkat cell RNA spiked in. CDR3s include the opening cysteine and the closing phenylalanine or tryptophan. The D gene is left open where the match is weak. Size values are once, few and many counts, or a class for expanded clones, and some rows have none.

V	size	J	D	CDR3	DNA
TRBV7-9	many	TRBJ2-3	TRBD1	CASSLGDRETSMLTDTQYF	TGTGCCAGCAGCTTAGGGGACAGGGAAACCTCCATGTTAACAGATACGCAGTATTTT
TRBV11-3	-	TRBJ2-6	TRBD1	CASSPGDRVSGANVLTF	TGTGCCAGCAGCCCAGGGGACAGGGTGAGCGGGGCCAACGTCCTGACTTTC
TRBV3-1	few	TRBJ2-3	TRBD2	CASSQGPRLAGRTDTQYF	TGTGCCAGCAGCCAAGGGCCCAGACTAGCGGGCCGCACAGATACGCAGTATTTT
TRBV19	-	TRBJ2-1	TRBD1	CASSIFTGVNDEQFF	TGTGCCAGTAGTATCTTCACAGGGGTCAACGATGAGCAGTTCTTC
TRBV3-1	few	TRBJ2-1	-	CASSQKWFGGILDNEQFF	TGTGCCAGCAGCCAAAAATGGTTCGGCGGGATTTTAGACAATGAGCAGTTCTTC
TRBV2	-	TRBJ1-5	-	CASSELNARGNQPQHF	TGTGCCAGCAGTGAACTGAATGCCCGGGGCAATCAGCCCCAGCATTTT
TRBV12-3/TRBV12-4	many	TRBJ2-3	-	CASSLGFGEDTQYF	TGTGCCAGCAGTTTAGGTTTCGGGGAAGATACGCAGTATTTT
TRBV20-1	many	TRBJ2-2	-	CSAVQGNTGELFF	TGCAGTGCTGTGCAGGGGAACACCGGGGAGCTGTTTTTT
TRBV3-1	-	TRBJ1-2	-	CASSQVSGTGYGYTF	TGTGCCAGCAGCCAAGTAAGTGGAACTGGGTATGGCTACACCTTC
TRBV27	-	TRBJ2-7	-	CAGSLSWGREQYF	TGTGCCGGCAGTTTAAGTTGGGGGAGGGAGCAGTACTTC
TRBV20-1	-	TRBJ2-3	TRBD2	CGARGLANTEVVASTSYF	TGCGGTGCTAGGGGACTAGCCAACACAGAAGTCGTAGCCAGCACTTCTTATTTT
TRBV7-6	few	TRBJ2-2	-	CASSPVRGDSTGELFF	TGTGCCAGCAGCCCGGTAAGGGGCGATTCCACCGGGGAGCTGTTTTTT
TRBV5-4	many	TRBJ2-3	TRBD2	CASSLGTSGYTDTQYF	TGTGCCAGCAGCTTAGGGACTAGCGGCTACACAGATACGCAGTATTTT
TRBV28	-	TRBJ2-7	TRBD2	CASSTKNLLAGRSYEQYF	TGTGCCAGCAGTACGAAGAACCTGCTAGCGGGTCGGTCCTACGAGCAGTACTTC
TRBV2	-	TRBJ1-1	-	CASSESLVGGFDGTEAFF	TGTGCCAGCAGTGAAAGTTTGGTTGGGGGGTTTGACGGCACTGAAGCTTTCTTT
TRBV28	-	TRBJ1-3	-	CASSYSTTGGSLGDSGNTIYF	TGTGCCAGCAGTTACTCCACCACGGGGGGCAGTTTGGGCGACTCTGGAAACACCATATATTTT
TRBV7-9	few	TRBJ1-3	-	CASSPPRVERAGETIYF	TGTGCCAGCAGTCCCCCCCGCGTCGAAAGAGCAGGGGAAACCATATATTTT
TRBV7-9	many	TRBJ2-3	-	CASSFEADTQYF	TGTGCCAGCAGCTTTGAGGCAGATACGCAGTATTTT
TRBV28	-	TRBJ2-7	-	CAGTSGVIGDEQYF	TGTGCCGGCACCTCAGGGGTGATCGGGGACGAGCAGTACTTC
TRBV24-1	-	TRBJ1-2	-	CAANRLMYTF	TGTGCCGCCAACCGTCTAATGTACACCTTC
TRBV4-3	few	TRBJ2-7	-	CASSQDWRVLSYEQYF	TGCGCCAGCAGCCAAGATTGGCGGGTGCTATCCTACGAGCAGTACTTC
TRBV6-1	few	TRBJ1-1	TRBD1	CASRDRNMNTEASF	TGTGCCAGCAGGGACAGGAACATGAACACTGAAGCTTCCTTT
TRBV14	many	TRBJ2-3	-	CASSQEKVGSDTQYF	TGTGCCAGCAGCCAAGAAAAAGTGGGATCAGATACGCAGTATTTT
TRBV7-6	-	TRBJ1-1	-	CASSSSREEELNTEAFF	TGTGCCAGCAGCTCCAGTAGGGAAGAAGAACTGAACACTGAAGCTTTCTTT
TRBV4-1	few	TRBJ1-5	TRBD1	CASSLRVLQGMGYSNQPQHF	TGCGCCAGCAGCCTTAGAGTGCTACAGGGGATGGGATATAGCAATCAGCCCCAGCATTTT
TRBV20-1	few	TRBJ1-1	-	CSARWAGKNTEAFF	TGCAGTGCTAGATGGGCAGGGAAGAACACTGAAGCTTTCTTT